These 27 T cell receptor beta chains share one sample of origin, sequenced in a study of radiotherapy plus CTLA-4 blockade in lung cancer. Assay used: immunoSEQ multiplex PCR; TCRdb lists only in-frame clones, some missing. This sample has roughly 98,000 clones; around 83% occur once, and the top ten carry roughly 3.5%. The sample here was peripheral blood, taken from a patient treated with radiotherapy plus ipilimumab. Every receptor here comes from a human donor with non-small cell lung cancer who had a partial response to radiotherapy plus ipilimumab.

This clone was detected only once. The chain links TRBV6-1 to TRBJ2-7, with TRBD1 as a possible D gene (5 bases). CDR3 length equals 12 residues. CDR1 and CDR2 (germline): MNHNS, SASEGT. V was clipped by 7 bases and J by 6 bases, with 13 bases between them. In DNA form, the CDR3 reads TGTGCCAGCAAACAGCCTCAGGGCGAGCAGTACTTC. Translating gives CASKQPQGEQYF.

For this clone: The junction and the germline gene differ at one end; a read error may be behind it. The CDR3 region is CASSVRRGREAQYF. DNA for the CDR3: TGTGCCAGCAGCGTTCGGAGGGGGCGAGAGGCCCAGTACTTC. The chain combines TRBV7-2 with TRBJ2-5, with TRBD1 as a possible D gene (7 bases). CDR3 length: 14 amino acids. Germline lookup yields CDR1 SGHTA and CDR2 FQGNSA.

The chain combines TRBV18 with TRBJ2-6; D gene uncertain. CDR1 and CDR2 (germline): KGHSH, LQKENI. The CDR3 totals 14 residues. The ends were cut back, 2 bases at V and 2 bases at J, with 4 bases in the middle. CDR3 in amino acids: CASSPGPGANVLTF. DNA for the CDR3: TGTGCCAGCTCACCAGGGCCTGGGGCCAACGTCCTGACTTTC.

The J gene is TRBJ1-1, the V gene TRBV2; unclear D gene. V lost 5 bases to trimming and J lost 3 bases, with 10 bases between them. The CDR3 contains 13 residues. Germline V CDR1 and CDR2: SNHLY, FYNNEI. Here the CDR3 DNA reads TGTGCCAGCAGTTTGATGAGCGACACTGAAGCTTTCTTT. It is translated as CASSLMSDTEAFF.

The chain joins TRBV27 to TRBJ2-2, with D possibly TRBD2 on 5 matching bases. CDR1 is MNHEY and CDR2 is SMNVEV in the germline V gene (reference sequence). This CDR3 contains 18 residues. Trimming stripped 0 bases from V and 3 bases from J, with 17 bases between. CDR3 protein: CASSLSSGSLFYTGELFF. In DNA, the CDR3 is TGTGCCAGCAGTTTATCGAGTGGGAGCCTCTTTTACACCGGGGAGCTGTTTTTT.

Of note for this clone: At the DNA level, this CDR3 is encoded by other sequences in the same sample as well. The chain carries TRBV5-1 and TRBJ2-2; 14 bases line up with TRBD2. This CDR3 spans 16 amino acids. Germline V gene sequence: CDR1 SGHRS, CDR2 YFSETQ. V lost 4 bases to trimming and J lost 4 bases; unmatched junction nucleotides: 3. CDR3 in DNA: TGCGCCAGCAGCAGCGGACTAGCGGGGGGCACCGGGGAGCTGTTTTTT. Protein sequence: CASSSGLAGGTGELFF.

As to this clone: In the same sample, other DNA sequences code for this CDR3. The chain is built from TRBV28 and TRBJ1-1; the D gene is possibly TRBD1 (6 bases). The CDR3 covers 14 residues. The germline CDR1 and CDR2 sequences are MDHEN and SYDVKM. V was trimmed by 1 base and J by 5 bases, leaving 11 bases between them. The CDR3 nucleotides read TGTGCCAGCAGTTTATTGGGGGCCGGGACTGAAGCTTTCTTT. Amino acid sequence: CASSLLGAGTEAFF.

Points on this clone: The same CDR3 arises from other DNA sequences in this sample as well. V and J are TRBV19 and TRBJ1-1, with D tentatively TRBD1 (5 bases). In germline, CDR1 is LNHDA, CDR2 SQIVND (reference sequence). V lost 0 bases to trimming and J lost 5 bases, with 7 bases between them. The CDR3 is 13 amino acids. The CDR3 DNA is TGTGCCAGTAGTATAGACAGGGTAACTGAAGCTTTCTTT. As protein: CASSIDRVTEAFF.

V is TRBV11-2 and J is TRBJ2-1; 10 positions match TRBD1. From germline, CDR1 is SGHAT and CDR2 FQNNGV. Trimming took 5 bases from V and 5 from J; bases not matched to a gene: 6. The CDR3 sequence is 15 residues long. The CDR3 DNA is TGTGCCAGCAGCCGGGGACAGGGGCCAAACAATGAGCAGTTCTTC. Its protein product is CASSRGQGPNNEQFF.

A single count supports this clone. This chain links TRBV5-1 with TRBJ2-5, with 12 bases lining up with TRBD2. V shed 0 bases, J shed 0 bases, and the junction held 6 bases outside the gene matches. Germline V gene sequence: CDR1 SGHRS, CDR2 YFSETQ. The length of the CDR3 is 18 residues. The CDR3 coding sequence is TGCGCCAGCAGCTTGGGAGCGACTAGCGGGGGAGACCAAGAGACCCAGTACTTC. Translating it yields CASSLGATSGGDQETQYF.

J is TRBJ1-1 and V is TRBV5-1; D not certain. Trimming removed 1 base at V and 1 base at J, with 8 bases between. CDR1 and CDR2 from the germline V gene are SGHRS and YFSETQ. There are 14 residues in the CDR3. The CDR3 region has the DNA TGCGCCAGCAGCTTGCAGGCAGGGAACACTGAAGCTTTCTTT. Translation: CASSLQAGNTEAFF.

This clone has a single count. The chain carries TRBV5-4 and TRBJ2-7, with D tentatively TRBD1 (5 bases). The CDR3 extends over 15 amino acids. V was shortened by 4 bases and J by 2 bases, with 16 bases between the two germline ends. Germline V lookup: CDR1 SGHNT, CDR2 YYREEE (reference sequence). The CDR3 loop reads CASSPVGAGPYEQYF. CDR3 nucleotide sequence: TGTGCCAGCAGCCCCGTTGGGGCAGGACCCTACGAGCAGTACTTC.

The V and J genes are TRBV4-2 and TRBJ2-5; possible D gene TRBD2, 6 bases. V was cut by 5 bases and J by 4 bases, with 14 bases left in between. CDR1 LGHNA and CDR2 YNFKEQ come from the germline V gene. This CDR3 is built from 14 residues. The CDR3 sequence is CASSSLGRGETQYF. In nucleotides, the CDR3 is TGTGCCAGCAGCTCATTGGGGCGGGGAGAGACCCAGTACTTC.

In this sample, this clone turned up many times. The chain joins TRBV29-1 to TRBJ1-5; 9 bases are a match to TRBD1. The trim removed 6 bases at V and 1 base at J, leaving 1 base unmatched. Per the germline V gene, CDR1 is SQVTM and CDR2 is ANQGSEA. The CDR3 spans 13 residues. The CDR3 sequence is CSVTGGSNQPQHF. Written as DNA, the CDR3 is TGCAGCGTGACAGGGGGGAGCAATCAGCCCCAGCATTTT.

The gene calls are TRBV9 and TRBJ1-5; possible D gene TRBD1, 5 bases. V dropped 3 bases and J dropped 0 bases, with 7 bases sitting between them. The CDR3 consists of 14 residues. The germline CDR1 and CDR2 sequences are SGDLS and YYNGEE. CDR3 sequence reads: CASSAGHSNQPQHF. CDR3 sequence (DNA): TGTGCCAGCAGCGCCGGACATAGCAATCAGCCCCAGCATTTT.

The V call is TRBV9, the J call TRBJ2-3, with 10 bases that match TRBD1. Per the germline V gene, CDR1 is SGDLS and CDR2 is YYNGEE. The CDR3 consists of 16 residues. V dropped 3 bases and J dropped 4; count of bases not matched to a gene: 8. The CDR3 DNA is TGTGCCAGCAGCGCCCCGACAGGGGGCTTATCAGATACGCAGTATTTT. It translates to CASSAPTGGLSDTQYF.

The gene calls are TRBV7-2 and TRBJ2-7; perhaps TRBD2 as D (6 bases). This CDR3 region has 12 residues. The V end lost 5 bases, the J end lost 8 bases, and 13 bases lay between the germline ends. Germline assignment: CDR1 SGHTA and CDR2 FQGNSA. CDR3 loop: CASSLGTLKQYF. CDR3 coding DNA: TGTGCCAGCAGCCTAGGGACTCTGAAGCAGTACTTC.

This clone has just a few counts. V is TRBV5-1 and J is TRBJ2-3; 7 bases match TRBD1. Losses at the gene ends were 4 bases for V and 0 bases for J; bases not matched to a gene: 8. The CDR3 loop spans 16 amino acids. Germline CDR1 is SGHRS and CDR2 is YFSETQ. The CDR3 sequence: CASSPQGQTSTDTQYF. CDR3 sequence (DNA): TGCGCCAGCAGCCCCCAGGGACAGACTAGCACAGATACGCAGTATTTT.

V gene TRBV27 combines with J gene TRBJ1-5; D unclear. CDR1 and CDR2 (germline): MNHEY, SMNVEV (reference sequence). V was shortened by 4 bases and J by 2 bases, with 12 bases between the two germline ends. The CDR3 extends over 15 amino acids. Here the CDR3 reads CASSSGSGRNQPQHF. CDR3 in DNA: TGTGCCAGCAGTTCGGGGAGCGGTCGCAATCAGCCCCAGCATTTT.

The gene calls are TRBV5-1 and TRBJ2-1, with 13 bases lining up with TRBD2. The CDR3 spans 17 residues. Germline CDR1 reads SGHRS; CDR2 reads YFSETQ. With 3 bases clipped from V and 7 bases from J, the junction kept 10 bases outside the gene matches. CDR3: CASSSSLMTSGRNEQFF. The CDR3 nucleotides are TGCGCCAGCAGCTCGTCCTTAATGACTAGCGGGAGGAATGAGCAGTTCTTC. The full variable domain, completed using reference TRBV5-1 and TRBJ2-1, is KAGVTQTPRYLIKTRGQQVTLSCSPISGHRSVSWYQQTPGQGLQFLFEYFSETQRNKGNFPGRFSGRQFSNSRSEMNVSTLELGDSALYLCASSSSLMTSGRNEQFFGPGTRLTVL.

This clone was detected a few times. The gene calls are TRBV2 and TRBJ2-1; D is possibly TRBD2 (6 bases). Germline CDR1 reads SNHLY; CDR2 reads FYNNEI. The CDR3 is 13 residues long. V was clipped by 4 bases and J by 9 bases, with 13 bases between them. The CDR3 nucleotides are TGTGCCAGCAGTGTCAGGGAGGATAGTGAGCAGTTCTTC. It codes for CASSVREDSEQFF.

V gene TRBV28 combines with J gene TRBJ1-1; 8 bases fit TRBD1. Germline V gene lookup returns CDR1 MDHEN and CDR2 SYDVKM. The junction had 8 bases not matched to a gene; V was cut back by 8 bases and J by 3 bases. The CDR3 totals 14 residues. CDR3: CASAIRQGYTEAFF. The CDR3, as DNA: TGTGCCAGCGCGATTCGACAGGGGTACACTGAAGCTTTCTTT.

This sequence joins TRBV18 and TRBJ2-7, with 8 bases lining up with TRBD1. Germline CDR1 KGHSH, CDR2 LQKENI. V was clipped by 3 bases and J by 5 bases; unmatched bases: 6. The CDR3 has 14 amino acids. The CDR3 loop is CASSPSRGPHEQYF. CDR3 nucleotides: TGTGCCAGCTCACCTTCCAGGGGGCCCCACGAGCAGTACTTC.

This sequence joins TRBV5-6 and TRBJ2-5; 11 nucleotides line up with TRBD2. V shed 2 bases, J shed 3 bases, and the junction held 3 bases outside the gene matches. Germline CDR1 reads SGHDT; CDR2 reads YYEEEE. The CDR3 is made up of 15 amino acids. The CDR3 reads CASSFILAGEETQYF. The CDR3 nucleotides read TGTGCCAGCAGCTTTATACTAGCGGGAGAAGAGACCCAGTACTTC.

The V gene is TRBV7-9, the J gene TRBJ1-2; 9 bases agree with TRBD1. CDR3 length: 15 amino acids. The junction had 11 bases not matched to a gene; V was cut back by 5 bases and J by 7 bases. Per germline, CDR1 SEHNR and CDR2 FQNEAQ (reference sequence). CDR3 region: CASSAFRTGESGYTF. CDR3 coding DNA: TGTGCCAGCAGCGCCTTTCGGACAGGGGAAAGTGGCTACACCTTC.

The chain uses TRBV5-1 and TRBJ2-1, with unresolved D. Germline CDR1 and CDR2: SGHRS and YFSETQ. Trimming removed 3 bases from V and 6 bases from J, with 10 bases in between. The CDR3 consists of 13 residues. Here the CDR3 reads CASSSNLGNEQFF. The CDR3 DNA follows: TGCGCCAGCAGCTCCAATCTAGGCAATGAGCAGTTCTTC.

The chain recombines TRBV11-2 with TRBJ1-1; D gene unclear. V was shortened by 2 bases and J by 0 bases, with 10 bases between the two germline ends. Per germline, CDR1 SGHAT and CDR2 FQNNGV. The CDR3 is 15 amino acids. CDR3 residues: CASSLIQSLNTEAFF. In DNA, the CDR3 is TGTGCCAGCAGCTTAATTCAGTCATTGAACACTGAAGCTTTCTTT.